These 2 T cell receptor beta chains originate from one sample sequenced in a study of shared clonotypes between healthy human individuals. Using immunoSEQ multiplex PCR, the repertoire was profiled, and TCRdb retains in-frame clones only, with some absent. The sample records millions of clones, more than 80% being singletons. Material: naive CD4+ T cells from PBMCs. Subset meaning: CD45RA+ positively selected. These receptors were collected from a man between 18 and 29 years old in good health. Some clones in this sample may be carry-over from other donors' samples.

This chain links TRBV2 with TRBJ2-4; TRBD2 matches 7 bases. With V trimmed by 3 bases and J by 3 bases, 5 bases remained unmatched. Germline assignment: CDR1 SNHLY and CDR2 FYNNEI. The CDR3 has 15 amino acids. As DNA, the CDR3 is TGTGCCAGCAGTGATCCCCCTAGCGGCAAAAACATTCAGTACTTC. Its protein is CASSDPPSGKNIQYF. The full variable domain, its missing parts supplied by reference TRBV2 and TRBJ2-4, is EPEVTQTPSHQVTQMGQEVILRCVPISNHLYFYWYRQILGQKVEFLVSFYNNEISEKSEIFDDQFSVERPDGSNFTLKIRSTKLEDSAMYFCASSDPPSGKNIQYFGAGTRLSVL.

This clone appeared once. The V and J genes are TRBV5-1 and TRBJ2-7; 14 bases map to TRBD2. Germline V gene data show CDR1 as SGHRS and CDR2 as YFSETQ. The V and J ends lost 4 bases and 6 bases, in that order; junction bases with no gene match: 21. There are 20 residues in the CDR3. The DNA for the CDR3 is TGCGCCAGCAGCCCGGGACAGACTATTCCGGGACTAGCGGGAGCACTCGAGCAGTACTTC. The encoded protein is CASSPGQTIPGLAGALEQYF.